This T cell receptor beta chain stems from a study of metastatic and nonmetastatic thyroid tumors. Looking at the study overall: Both malignant and benign thyroid patients supplied peripheral blood and tumor or nodule tissue samples, across which the repertoires of these patients were then compared.

Patients had received no treatment of any kind before thyroid surgery. The CDR3 totals 11 residues. Germline V gives CDR1 MDHEN, CDR2 SYDVKM. With 5 bases removed from V and 10 bases from J, the gap between germline ends came to 9 bases. The table lists this clone with many counts. MiXCR re-clonotyped the PCR reads for TCRdb. The sample lists around 20,000 clones; around 11% were seen once. The chain joins TRBV28 to TRBJ2-1; D not resolved. The receptor comes from a female donor with papillary thyroid cancer or a benign thyroid nodule (not recorded which). Some clones in this sample may be carry-over from other donors' samples. Material: blood. The CDR3, as DNA: TGTGCCAGCAGTCTGCGGAGAGAGCAGTTCTTC. Protein product: CASSLRREQFF.